This T cell receptor (beta chain) originates from a study of T-cell memory formation after mild COVID-19. Study background: There were largely donor-specific TCR clusters. Overall study findings and caveats: There were some responding clones in pre-infection memory, which suggested that cross-reactive memory had joined. Later expanders leaned CD4+, whereas clones that contracted between day 15 and 85 were balanced CD4/CD8.

This clonotype was recorded once. Antigen: not known. From 5'RACE with constant-segment primers came TCR alpha and TCR beta cDNA libraries that carried sample barcodes and UMIs. TCRdb independently ran MiXCR on the 5' RACE reads; one entry per CDR3 protein. The sample includes 140,000 or so distinct CDR3 sequences, over 15% of them seen just once. The sample taken for sequencing was PBMCs or a T cell subset sorted from them (not recorded which). This TCR derives from an adult woman who had mild COVID-19 (a few samples of this study predate the infection). Cell type and time point are not known.

Written as DNA, the CDR3 is TGTGCCAGCACCCCTCAGGGCCACTATGGCTACACCTTC. The encoded protein is CASTPQGHYGYTF. This chain joins TRBV11-2 and TRBJ1-2; perhaps TRBD1 as D (5 bases). Germline V gives CDR1 SGHAT, CDR2 FQNNGV. V dropped 7 bases and J dropped 3 bases, with 12 bases sitting between them. CDR3 length: 13 residues.